This paragraph reports one TCR beta chain. Its target antigen remains unknown. No much larger clone exists at a distance of one base, and base qualities are not known. TCRdb records Illumina MiSeq as the sequencer. TCRdb cleaned the public reads at Q25 with fastp, built clones with MiXCR and kept in-frame beta chains. Duplicate CDR3 protein sequences are folded into a single record with the most common DNA and genes. In all, the sample holds roughly 65,000 distinct CDR3 sequences, and just under 50% of those were seen once. Approximately 2.3% of the sample is held by the ten biggest clonotypes. The data were taken from a study of type 1 regulatory T cells (dated by TCRdb to the early 2020s). In terms of the full investigation: The study characterized an in vitro protocol that generated a Tr1-enriched, alloantigen-specific CD4 T cell product named T-allo10. T-allo10 was being evaluated clinically in patients with hematological malignancies who were receiving allogeneic hematopoietic stem cell transplantation. General conclusions and limits of the study: Tr1 cells showed a more restricted TCR repertoire than non-Tr1 cells, which the study interpreted as alloantigen-induced clonal expansion.

There are 14 amino acids in the CDR3, from cysteine to phenylalanine inclusive. The only DNA kept is the CDR3, 42 bases in frame from the first base. CDR1 LNHDA and CDR2 SQIVND are derived from the germline V gene (reference sequence). Cut back by 5 bases and 0 bases, the V and J ends lie 8 bases apart. Sequencing was carried out using cultured non-Tr1 T cells, either the whole culture or a sorted T cell fraction (not recorded which). The cell subset or site label corresponds to: non-Tr1 population from the T-allo10 product. The rearranged chain carries TRBV19 and TRBJ1-5; no D gene can be assigned with confidence. This receptor was taken from a human donor in good health. CDR3 sequence: CASSFRDSNQPQHF. The nucleotide sequence is given as TGTGCCAGTAGTTTTCGGGATAGCAATCAGCCCCAGCATTTT.